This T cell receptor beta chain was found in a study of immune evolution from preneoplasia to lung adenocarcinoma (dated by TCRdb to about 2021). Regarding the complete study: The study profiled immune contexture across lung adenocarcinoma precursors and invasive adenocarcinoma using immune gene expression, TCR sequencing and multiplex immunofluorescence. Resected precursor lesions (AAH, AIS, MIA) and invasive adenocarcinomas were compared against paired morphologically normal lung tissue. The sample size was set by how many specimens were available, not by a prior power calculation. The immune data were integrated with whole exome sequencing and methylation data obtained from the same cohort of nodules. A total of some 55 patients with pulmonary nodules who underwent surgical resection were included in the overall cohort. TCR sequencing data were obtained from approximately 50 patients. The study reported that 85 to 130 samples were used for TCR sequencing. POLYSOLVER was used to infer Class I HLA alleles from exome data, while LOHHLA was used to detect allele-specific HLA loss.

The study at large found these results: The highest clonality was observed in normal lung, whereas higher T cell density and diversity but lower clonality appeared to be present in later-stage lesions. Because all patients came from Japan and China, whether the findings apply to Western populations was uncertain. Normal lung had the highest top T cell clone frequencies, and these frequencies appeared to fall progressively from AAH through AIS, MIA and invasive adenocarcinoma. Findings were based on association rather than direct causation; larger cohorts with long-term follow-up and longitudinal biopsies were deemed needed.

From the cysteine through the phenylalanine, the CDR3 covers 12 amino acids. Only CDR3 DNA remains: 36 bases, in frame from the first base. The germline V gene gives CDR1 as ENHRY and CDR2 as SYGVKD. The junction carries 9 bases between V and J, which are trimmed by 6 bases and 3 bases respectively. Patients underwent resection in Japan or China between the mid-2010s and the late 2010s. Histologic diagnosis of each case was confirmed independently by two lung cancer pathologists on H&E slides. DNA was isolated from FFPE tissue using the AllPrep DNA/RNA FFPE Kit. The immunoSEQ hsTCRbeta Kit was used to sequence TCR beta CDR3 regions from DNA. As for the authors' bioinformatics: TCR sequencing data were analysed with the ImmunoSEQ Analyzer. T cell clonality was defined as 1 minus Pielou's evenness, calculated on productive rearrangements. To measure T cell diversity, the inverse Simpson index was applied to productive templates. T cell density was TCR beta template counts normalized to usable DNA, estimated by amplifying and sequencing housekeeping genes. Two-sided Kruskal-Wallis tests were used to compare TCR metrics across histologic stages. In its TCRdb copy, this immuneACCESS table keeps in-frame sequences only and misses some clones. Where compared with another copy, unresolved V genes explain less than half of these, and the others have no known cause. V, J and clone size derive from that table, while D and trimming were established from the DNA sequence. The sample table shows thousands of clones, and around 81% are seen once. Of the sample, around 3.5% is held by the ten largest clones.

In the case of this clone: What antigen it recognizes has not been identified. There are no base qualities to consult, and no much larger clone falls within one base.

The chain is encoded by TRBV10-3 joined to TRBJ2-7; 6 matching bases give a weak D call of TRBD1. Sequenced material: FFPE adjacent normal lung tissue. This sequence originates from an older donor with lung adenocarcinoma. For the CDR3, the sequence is CAIRGANYEQYF. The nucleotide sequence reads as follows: TGTGCCATCAGGGGGGCCAACTACGAGCAGTACTTC.